A single sample gave rise to the 18 T cell receptor beta chains below, sequenced in a study of OX40 agonist ivuxolimab in advanced cancers. Profiling relied on immunoSEQ multiplex PCR, and the TCRdb table lists in-frame clones only, not all of them. The data hold some 80,000 clones, with about nine tenths observed a single time. The source material was CD4+ or CD8+ T cells sorted from blood, sampled in a trial of the OX40 agonist ivuxolimab. The receptors originated from an adult with an advanced solid tumor such as melanoma, head and neck, liver or kidney cancer.

This chain's CDR3 is CASSPGLAEELYNEQFF. Written as DNA, the CDR3 is TGTGCCAGCAGCCCTGGACTAGCGGAGGAGCTTTACAATGAGCAGTTCTTC. The chain uses TRBV9 and TRBJ2-1, with 10 bases identical to TRBD2. The CDR3 is 17 residues long. Germline V CDR1 and CDR2: SGDLS, YYNGEE. Losses at the gene ends were 4 bases for V and 4 bases for J; bases not matched to a gene: 11. The variable domain in full, completed from reference TRBV9 and TRBJ2-1, reads DSGVTQTPKHLITATGQRVTLRCSPRSGDLSVYWYQQSLDQGLQFLIQYYNGEERAKGNILERFSAQQFPDLHSELNLSSLELGDSALYFCASSPGLAEELYNEQFFGPGTRLTVL.

The chain joins TRBV4-1 to TRBJ2-5, with D perhaps TRBD1 or TRBD2 (5 bases each). The CDR3 runs to 14 residues. The germline V gene encodes CDR1 MGHRA and CDR2 YSYEKL. Trimming left V 1 base short and J 4 bases short, with 10 bases between. CDR3 sequence (DNA): TGCGCCAGCAGCCAAGGTCCAGGGACAGAGACCCAGTACTTC. Residues: CASSQGPGTETQYF.

CDR3 sequence reads: CASSRDFPYEQYF. The CDR3 DNA reads TGTGCCAGCAGTCGGGACTTTCCCTACGAGCAGTACTTC. The chain couples TRBV6-5 to TRBJ2-7; a possible D gene is TRBD2 (6 bases). The CDR3 has 13 amino acids. The germline gives CDR1 MNHEY, CDR2 SVGAGI. V lost 5 bases to trimming and J lost 2 bases, with 10 bases between them.

The chain employs TRBV5-4 and TRBJ2-3, with 8 bases aligning to TRBD2. The germline V gene encodes CDR1 SGHNT and CDR2 YYREEE (reference sequence). Losses at the gene ends were 4 bases for V and 0 bases for J; bases not matched to a gene: 4. The CDR3 has 15 residues. CDR3 DNA: TGTGCCAGCAGCCTCGGGGGGGGTAGCACAGATACGCAGTATTTT. It yields the protein CASSLGGGSTDTQYF.

This clone occurred once. V usage is TRBV10-3 and J usage is TRBJ1-2; D is uncertain. The CDR3 loop spans 15 amino acids. In germline, CDR1 is ENHRY, CDR2 SYGVKD. V gave up 0 bases and J gave up 1 base, with 9 bases separating them. CDR3 sequence (DNA): TGTGCCATCAGTGAGTCTGATGGGCGTAACTATGGCTACACCTTC. Protein: CAISESDGRNYGYTF.

The chain carries TRBV7-9 and TRBJ1-1; D uncertain. V lost 5 bases to trimming and J lost 2 bases, with 15 bases between them. Germline-derived CDR1 and CDR2 are SEHNR and FQNEAQ (reference sequence). The CDR3 has 15 amino acids. The CDR3 sequence is CASSPRGGSNTEAFF. The CDR3, as DNA: TGTGCCAGCAGCCCAAGAGGAGGGTCAAACACTGAAGCTTTCTTT.

The CDR3 nucleotides read TGTGCCATCAGTGTTGGGCTAGCGGGACCCTACGAGCAGTACTTC. Its translation: CAISVGLAGPYEQYF. The genes are TRBV10-3 and TRBJ2-7, with TRBD2 matching 9 bases. The ends lost 4 bases at V and 2 bases at J; junction bases unmatched: 6. Germline lookup yields CDR1 ENHRY and CDR2 SYGVKD. The CDR3 totals 15 residues.

The chain uses TRBV10-3 and TRBJ1-1; D may be TRBD1 (5 bases). Germline CDR1 and CDR2: ENHRY and SYGVKD. This CDR3 contains 11 residues. V lost 9 bases and J 6 bases, leaving 11 bases between the germline ends. In nucleotides, the CDR3 is TGTGCCATTTCCGGGACTTCTGAAGCTTTCTTT. This sequence encodes CAISGTSEAFF.

The table lists this clone with a few counts. The chain is built from TRBV7-9 and TRBJ1-4; D is ambiguous. Trimming took 5 bases from V and 7 from J, leaving 14 bases between them. This CDR3 has 14 amino acids. From germline, CDR1 is SEHNR and CDR2 FQNEAQ (reference sequence). In nucleotides, the CDR3 is TGTGCCAGCAGCAAAGGTCTGGGCCCTGAAAAACTGTTTTTT. This gives the protein CASSKGLGPEKLFF.

Turning to this clone: Other nucleotide sequences in the sample specify the same CDR3. The rearrangement links TRBV30 to TRBJ2-3; D might be TRBD1 or TRBD2, each matching 6 bases. This CDR3 has 14 amino acids. Germline CDR1 is GTSNPN and CDR2 is SVGIG (reference sequence). V was trimmed by 0 bases and J by 3 bases, leaving 10 bases between them. CDR3 sequence reads: CAWSVKGGTDTQYF. The CDR3 DNA sequence: TGTGCCTGGAGTGTAAAGGGGGGAACAGATACGCAGTATTTT.

The V and J genes are TRBV28 and TRBJ2-1, with a possible D match to TRBD2 (6 bases). The V gene lost 5 bases and the J gene lost 5 bases, with 10 bases spanning the gap. This CDR3 comprises 13 residues. The V gene's germline CDR1 is MDHEN and CDR2 SYDVKM. In DNA, the CDR3 is TGTGCCAGCAGTAATAGCGGAAACAATGAGCAGTTCTTC. This codes for CASSNSGNNEQFF.

As regards this clone: The sample contains more than one DNA sequence encoding this CDR3. The CDR3 here is CASSPGTAYNEQFF. The DNA of the CDR3 is TGCGCCAGCAGCCCCGGGACAGCCTACAATGAGCAGTTCTTC. This rearrangement joins TRBV5-1 to TRBJ2-1; 7 nucleotides agree with TRBD1. The CDR3 extends over 14 amino acids. The germline CDR1 and CDR2 sequences are SGHRS and YFSETQ. V was clipped by 4 bases and J by 2 bases; unmatched bases: 3.

The chain links TRBV7-5 to TRBJ2-7. TRBV7-5 is a documented pseudogene. CDR3 length equals 13 residues. CDR3 region: CARSPDRAYEQYF. The CDR3 DNA is TGTGCCAGAAGTCCCGACCGAGCCTACGAGCAGTACTTC.

The V call is TRBV7-8, the J call TRBJ1-5; TRBD1 agrees at 10 bases. J lost 0 bases, V lost 5 bases, and 13 bases had no gene match. The germline V gene has CDR1 SGHVS and CDR2 FQNEAQ. The CDR3 totals 19 residues. The DNA of the CDR3 is TGTGCCAGCAGCGTGATGGCGGGACAGGGGAGATATAGCAATCAGCCCCAGCATTTT. It translates to CASSVMAGQGRYSNQPQHF.

The rearrangement links TRBV7-8 to TRBJ2-1; unclear D gene. The length of the CDR3 is 15 residues. Trimming stripped 2 bases from V and 0 bases from J, with 8 bases between. Germline loops: CDR1 SGHVS, CDR2 FQNEAQ. CDR3: CASSLRVSSYNEQFF. DNA for the CDR3: TGTGCCAGCAGCTTAAGGGTGAGCTCCTACAATGAGCAGTTCTTC.

The V and J genes are TRBV6-5 and TRBJ2-3; tentative D call: TRBD1 (6 bases). Looked up from germline, CDR1 is MNHEY and CDR2 is SVGAGI. V lost 2 bases and J lost 2, with 11 bases in between. The CDR3 totals 15 residues. CDR3 region: CASSYKGVTTDTQYF. As DNA, the CDR3 is TGTGCCAGCAGTTACAAGGGGGTTACCACAGATACGCAGTATTTT.

The rearrangement uses TRBV5-6 and TRBJ2-7; 7 nucleotides agree with TRBD1. CDR1 SGHDT and CDR2 YYEEEE come from the germline V gene. The CDR3 contains 14 residues. The V and J ends lost 2 bases and 2 bases, in that order; junction bases with no gene match: 4. The CDR3 spells CASSFLGTAYEQYF. In nucleotides, the CDR3 is TGTGCCAGCAGCTTTCTAGGGACAGCCTACGAGCAGTACTTC.

The chain recombines TRBV10-3 with TRBJ1-2; TRBD1 is a possible D gene (5 bases). The CDR3 consists of 15 residues. V gave up 2 bases and J gave up 2 bases, with 12 bases separating them. Germline values: CDR1 ENHRY, CDR2 SYGVKD. The CDR3: CAISEIRRGNYGYTF. The DNA of the CDR3 is TGTGCCATCAGTGAGATCCGCCGGGGGAACTATGGCTACACCTTC.